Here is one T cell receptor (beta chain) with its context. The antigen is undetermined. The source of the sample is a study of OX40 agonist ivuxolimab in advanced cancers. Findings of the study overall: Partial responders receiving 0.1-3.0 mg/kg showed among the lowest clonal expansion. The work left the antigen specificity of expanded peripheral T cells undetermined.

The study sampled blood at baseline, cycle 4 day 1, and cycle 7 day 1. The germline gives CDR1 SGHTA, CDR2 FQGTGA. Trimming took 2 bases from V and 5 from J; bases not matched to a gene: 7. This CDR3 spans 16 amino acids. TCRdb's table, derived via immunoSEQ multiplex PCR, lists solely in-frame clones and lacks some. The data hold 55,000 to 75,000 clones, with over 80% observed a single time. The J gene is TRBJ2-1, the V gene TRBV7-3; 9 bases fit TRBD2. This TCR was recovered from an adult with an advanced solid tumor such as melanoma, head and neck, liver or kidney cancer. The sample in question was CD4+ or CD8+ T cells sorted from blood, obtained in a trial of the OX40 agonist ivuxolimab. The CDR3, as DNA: TGTGCCAGCAGCTTATTTTCTAGCGGGACAGACAATGAGCAGTTCTTC. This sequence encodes CASSLFSSGTDNEQFF.